The 16 T cell receptor beta chains in this list originate from one sample, sequenced in a study of shared clonotypes between healthy human individuals. TCRdb's table, derived via immunoSEQ multiplex PCR, lists solely in-frame clones and lacks some. The data hold 600,000 to 750,000 clones, with roughly 72% observed a single time. Source material: memory CD4+ T cells sorted from blood. Subset noted: CD45RA-negative fraction. These receptor sequences come from a woman aged 25 to 39 in good health.

This clone was seen more than once but under ten times. The J gene is TRBJ2-1, the V gene TRBV10-3; D gene uncertain. V was clipped by 4 bases and J by 5 bases, with 9 bases between them. Germline V gene lookup returns CDR1 ENHRY and CDR2 SYGVKD. This CDR3 comprises 13 residues. CDR3 coding DNA: TGTGCCATCAGTGTGGTCGCGAACAATGAGCAGTTCTTC. It encodes CAISVVANNEQFF.

The rearrangement joins TRBV19 to TRBJ1-5; D possibly corresponds to TRBD1 (5 bases). In germline, CDR1 is LNHDA, CDR2 SQIVND (reference sequence). Trimming removed 3 bases from V and 3 bases from J, with 15 bases in between. The CDR3 spans 16 residues. CDR3 residues: CASSIFAGTTNQPQHF. DNA for the CDR3: TGTGCCAGTAGTATTTTTGCGGGGACCACCAATCAGCCCCAGCATTTT.

This chain uses TRBV28 with TRBJ1-1, with D possibly TRBD1 on 6 matching bases. CDR3 size: 13 residues. Looked up from germline, CDR1 is MDHEN and CDR2 is SYDVKM. Trimming pared 4 bases from V and 1 base from J, leaving 7 bases between. CDR3 sequence (DNA): TGTGCCAGCAGTTCAGGGGAGAACACTGAAGCTTTCTTT. As protein: CASSSGENTEAFF.

The chain links TRBV6-5 to TRBJ2-7; 9 bases map to TRBD2. The CDR3 runs 15 residues. The J segment lost 0 bases and the V segment lost 5 bases, leaving 5 bases of the junction unmatched. CDR1 is MNHEY, CDR2 SVGAGI, per germline. The CDR3 sequence: CASSPSGTYSYEQYF. Here the CDR3 DNA reads TGTGCCAGCAGTCCTAGCGGGACATACTCCTACGAGCAGTACTTC.

The chain employs TRBV7-9 and TRBJ2-6, with D perhaps matching TRBD1 (5 bases). Trimming removed 0 bases at V and 0 bases at J, with 12 bases between. In germline, CDR1 is SEHNR, CDR2 FQNEAQ (reference sequence). This CDR3 spans 18 amino acids. CDR3 sequence: CASSLAHEGASGANVLTF. DNA for the CDR3: TGTGCCAGCAGCTTAGCGCATGAAGGGGCCTCTGGGGCCAACGTCCTGACTTTC. The full variable domain, completed using reference TRBV7-9 and TRBJ2-6, is DTGVSQNPRHKITKRGQNVTFRCDPISEHNRLYWYRQTLGQGPEFLTYFQNEAQLEKSRLLSDRFSAERPKGSFSTLEIQRTEQGDSAMYLCASSLAHEGASGANVLTFGAGSRLTVL.

The gene calls are TRBV27 and TRBJ2-2, with TRBD2 matching over 7 bases. From germline, CDR1 is MNHEY and CDR2 SMNVEV (reference sequence). There are 16 residues in the CDR3. J was trimmed by 5 bases and V by 2 bases; bases with no gene match: 8. The CDR3 DNA reads TGTGCCAGCAGTTTAACGGGGGAGGGACGGACCGGGGAGCTGTTTTTT. This translates into CASSLTGEGRTGELFF.

V and J are TRBV7-8 and TRBJ2-5, with D maybe TRBD1 (6 bases). The germline V and J ends were trimmed by 1 base and 3 bases, with 15 bases remaining between them. Germline values: CDR1 SGHVS, CDR2 FQNEAQ. The CDR3 extends over 16 amino acids. The CDR3 nucleotides are TGTGCCAGCAGCTTAGTAGGATCACAGGGAGAAGAGACCCAGTACTTC. It encodes CASSLVGSQGEETQYF.

The genes are TRBV18 and TRBJ2-2, with D unresolved. Germline CDR1 reads KGHSH; CDR2 reads LQKENI. V lost 4 bases, J lost 1 base, and 10 bases lay in between. The CDR3 consists of 15 residues. The CDR3: CASSRPSENTGELFF. The CDR3 nucleotides are TGTGCCAGCTCACGACCCAGCGAGAACACCGGGGAGCTGTTTTTT.

In this sample, this clone turned up once. This chain links TRBV5-1 with TRBJ2-3, with 8 bases aligning to TRBD1. J lost 4 bases, V lost 4 bases, and 11 bases had no gene match. Germline V gene sequence: CDR1 SGHRS, CDR2 YFSETQ. The CDR3 has 16 amino acids. The CDR3 sequence is CASSPRQGSSADTQYF. The DNA for the CDR3 is TGCGCCAGCAGCCCCCGACAGGGGAGTTCGGCAGATACGCAGTATTTT. The full variable domain, its missing parts supplied by reference TRBV5-1 and TRBJ2-3, is KAGVTQTPRYLIKTRGQQVTLSCSPISGHRSVSWYQQTPGQGLQFLFEYFSETQRNKGNFPGRFSGRQFSNSRSEMNVSTLELGDSALYLCASSPRQGSSADTQYFGPGTRLTVL.

The chain links TRBV19 to TRBJ1-5; 7 bases fit TRBD1. The junction had 13 bases not matched to a gene; V was cut back by 7 bases and J by 7 bases. CDR1 is LNHDA and CDR2 is SQIVND in the germline V gene (reference sequence). CDR3 length equals 15 residues. The CDR3 loop reads CASMADRVVGQPQHF. The CDR3 DNA sequence: TGTGCCAGTATGGCTGACAGGGTTGTAGGACAGCCCCAGCATTTT.

The CDR3 DNA sequence: TGCGCCAGCAGGGCTGTGGACAGAACCACAGATACGCAGTATTTT. Its translation: CASRAVDRTTDTQYF. This chain connects TRBV5-1 to TRBJ2-3, with D maybe TRBD1 (6 bases). Germline CDR1 reads SGHRS; CDR2 reads YFSETQ. This CDR3 comprises 15 residues. V was trimmed by 5 bases and J by 2 bases, leaving 15 bases between them. The whole variable domain, filled in from reference TRBV5-1 and TRBJ2-3, reads KAGVTQTPRYLIKTRGQQVTLSCSPISGHRSVSWYQQTPGQGLQFLFEYFSETQRNKGNFPGRFSGRQFSNSRSEMNVSTLELGDSALYLCASRAVDRTTDTQYFGPGTRLTVL.

This clone appeared once. The chain carries TRBV28 and TRBJ2-2, with 8 bases fitting TRBD2. The V segment lost 8 bases and the J segment 4 bases; nucleotides outside the gene matches: 3. Germline CDR1 reads MDHEN; CDR2 reads SYDVKM. The CDR3 runs 13 residues. CDR3 bases: TGTGCCAGCCGCCGGGGGGGCACCGGGGAGCTGTTTTTT. It yields the protein CASRRGGTGELFF. Combining the CDR3 with reference TRBV28 and TRBJ2-2 gives the whole variable domain DVKVTQSSRYLVKRTGEKVFLECVQDMDHENMFWYRQDPGLGLRLIYFSYDVKMKEKGDIPEGYSVSREKKERFSLILESASTNQTSMYLCASRRGGTGELFFGEGSRLTVL.

The rearrangement links TRBV10-3 to TRBJ1-6, with a tentative D call TRBD1 (6 bases). V gave up 5 bases and J gave up 5 bases, with 10 bases separating them. This CDR3 has 14 residues. CDR1 is ENHRY and CDR2 is SYGVKD in the germline V gene. The CDR3 DNA follows: TGTGCCATCAGTCGGGGGGCTAATAATTCACCCCTCCACTTT. Protein: CAISRGANNSPLHF.

A word on this clone: Other DNA sequences from this sample encode an identical CDR3 as well. The V call is TRBV15, the J call TRBJ1-1; D remains unclear. The CDR3 length is 13 residues. The germline V gene encodes CDR1 LNHNV and CDR2 YYDKDF (reference sequence). V lost 3 bases, J lost 5 bases, and 10 bases lay in between. Written as DNA, the CDR3 is TGTGCCACCAGCAGGGAACTAGGTACTGAAGCTTTCTTT. It translates to CATSRELGTEAFF.

The chain has TRBV7-2 and TRBJ2-7; D call uncertain. CDR1 and CDR2 (germline): SGHTA, FQGNSA. Trimming removed 6 bases at V and 1 base at J, with 13 bases between. The length of the CDR3 is 14 residues. DNA of the CDR3: TGTGCCAGCAGGCCCGTGGGCGGTTCCTACGAGCAGTACTTC. Translation gives CASRPVGGSYEQYF.

This clone showed up just a few times. This sequence joins TRBV7-9 and TRBJ2-2; maybe TRBD2 (6 bases). Trimming stripped 5 bases from V and 6 bases from J, with 16 bases between. The CDR3 is made up of 15 amino acids. Germline V CDR1 and CDR2: SEHNR, FQNEAQ (reference sequence). Here the CDR3 DNA reads TGTGCCAGCAGCCGAGCGGGCGGGGTGCCCGGGGAGCTGTTTTTT. It yields the protein CASSRAGGVPGELFF.